The rows below give T cell receptor beta chains drawn from one sample of a study of T cell repertoires in cytomegalovirus infection. Their specific antigens are unknown. TCRdb itself ran the reads through MiXCR, one entry per CDR3 protein. The table includes about half a million distinct CDR3 sequences, roughly a third detected once. The sample here was cultured PBMCs, taken from culture after CMV antigen stimulation. The receptors derive from a human donor in good health (CMV status not recorded). Some clones in this sample may be carry-over from other donors' samples. Each CDR3 is given with its conserved first and last residue. Each record gives: D gene, clone size, CDR3 length, J gene, V gene, CDR3 DNA, CDR3 protein. A D gene is named only where the DNA matches it firmly. Where a row states a size, it is once, few, many or the class of an expanded clone; other rows omit it.

d_gene: NA; abundance: NA; len: 13; j_gene: TRBJ2-7; v_gene: TRBV7-2; CDR3nt: TGTGCCAGCAGCTTAGGTACAGGTCTCGAGCAGTACTTC; CDR3aa: CASSLGTGLEQYF
d_gene: NA; abundance: few; len: 13; j_gene: TRBJ1-4; v_gene: TRBV6-5; CDR3nt: TGTGCCAGCGCTGCCCAGGGTGGTGAAAAACTGTTTTTT; CDR3aa: CASAAQGGEKLFF
d_gene: NA; abundance: many; len: 16; j_gene: TRBJ2-4; v_gene: TRBV12-3/TRBV12-4; CDR3nt: TGTGCCAGCAGTCTAGCAGGGCAACTAGCCAAAAACATTCAGTACTTC; CDR3aa: CASSLAGQLAKNIQYF
d_gene: TRBD2; abundance: many; len: 14; j_gene: TRBJ2-5; v_gene: TRBV7-2; CDR3nt: TGTGCCAGCTCGGGTAGCGGGGGGGGAGAGACCCAGTACTTC; CDR3aa: CASSGSGGGETQYF
d_gene: TRBD2; abundance: few; len: 16; j_gene: TRBJ2-1; v_gene: TRBV20-1; CDR3nt: TGCAGTGCCCGGGGACTAGCGGGAGGAACCTACAATGAGCAGTTCTTC; CDR3aa: CSARGLAGGTYNEQFF
d_gene: TRBD2; abundance: many; len: 13; j_gene: TRBJ2-1; v_gene: TRBV2; CDR3nt: TGTGCCAGCCAGCGGGGGGCCTACAATGAGCAGTTCTTC; CDR3aa: CASQRGAYNEQFF
d_gene: NA; abundance: few; len: 13; j_gene: TRBJ2-7; v_gene: TRBV7-2; CDR3nt: TGTGCCAGCAGTCAAGCGGAGACCTACGAGCAGTACTTC; CDR3aa: CASSQAETYEQYF
d_gene: NA; abundance: NA; len: 16; j_gene: TRBJ1-5; v_gene: TRBV20-1; CDR3nt: TGCAGTGCTAGAGAATCGGGCAGGGATATTAATCAGCCCCAGCATTTT; CDR3aa: CSARESGRDINQPQHF
d_gene: NA; abundance: NA; len: 14; j_gene: TRBJ2-7; v_gene: TRBV20-1; CDR3nt: TGCAGTGCTGGCCGGCTCCATCGGTCCTACGAGCAGTACTTC; CDR3aa: CSAGRLHRSYEQYF
d_gene: NA; abundance: NA; len: 12; j_gene: TRBJ1-2; v_gene: TRBV20-1; CDR3nt: TGCAGTGCGTGGGACGTTGGCTATGGCTACACCTTC; CDR3aa: CSAWDVGYGYTF
d_gene: TRBD1; abundance: few; len: 13; j_gene: TRBJ2-1; v_gene: TRBV11-1; CDR3nt: TGTGCCAGCAGCAGACAGGGTCAGAATGAGCAGTTCTTC; CDR3aa: CASSRQGQNEQFF
d_gene: NA; abundance: NA; len: 16; j_gene: TRBJ2-5; v_gene: TRBV11-1; CDR3nt: TGTGCCAGCAGCTTAGTCCCGGGACGGCTACAAGAGACCCAGTACTTC; CDR3aa: CASSLVPGRLQETQYF
d_gene: NA; abundance: NA; len: 13; j_gene: TRBJ2-7; v_gene: TRBV5-1; CDR3nt: TGCGCCAGCAGCGAGGGGGACGCCTACGAGCAGTACTTC; CDR3aa: CASSEGDAYEQYF
d_gene: TRBD1; abundance: NA; len: 19; j_gene: TRBJ2-3; v_gene: TRBV10-3; CDR3nt: TGTGCCATCAGAGAGAGGGGAAGGTTGGGACAGACTCTCACAGATACGCAGTATTTT; CDR3aa: CAIRERGRLGQTLTDTQYF
d_gene: NA; abundance: NA; len: 16; j_gene: TRBJ1-3; v_gene: TRBV6-8; CDR3nt: TGTGCCAGATCGCCGTCGGGCAGGGGAAATGGAAACACCATATATTTT; CDR3aa: CARSPSGRGNGNTIYF
d_gene: NA; abundance: few; len: 16; j_gene: TRBJ2-3; v_gene: TRBV27; CDR3nt: TGTGCCAGCAGTTTATTTCGGGGGCGCAGCACAGATACGCAGTATTTT; CDR3aa: CASSLFRGRSTDTQYF
d_gene: NA; abundance: NA; len: 11; j_gene: TRBJ1-1; v_gene: TRBV7-6; CDR3nt: TGTGCCAGCAGCCAGATCACTGAAGCTTTCTTT; CDR3aa: CASSQITEAFF
d_gene: TRBD2; abundance: few; len: 16; j_gene: TRBJ2-1; v_gene: TRBV9; CDR3nt: TGTGCCAGCAGCAGTGGACTAGCGGGAGGGAGCACTGAGCAGTTCTTC; CDR3aa: CASSSGLAGGSTEQFF
d_gene: NA; abundance: many; len: 15; j_gene: TRBJ2-5; v_gene: TRBV7-2; CDR3nt: TGTGCCAGCAGCCTAATAGGACAGGGAGGGGAGACCCAGTACTTC; CDR3aa: CASSLIGQGGETQYF
d_gene: TRBD1; abundance: NA; len: 16; j_gene: TRBJ2-2; v_gene: TRBV7-2; CDR3nt: TGTGCCAGCAGTCCAGCTCCGGGACAGGGCGCCGGGGAGCTGTTTTTT; CDR3aa: CASSPAPGQGAGELFF
d_gene: NA; abundance: few; len: 13; j_gene: TRBJ2-5; v_gene: TRBV12-3/TRBV12-4; CDR3nt: TGTGCCAGCACTATAGCCAGGGCGGAGACCCAGTACTTC; CDR3aa: CASTIARAETQYF
d_gene: NA; abundance: NA; len: 16; j_gene: TRBJ2-3; v_gene: TRBV5-1; CDR3nt: TGCGCCAGCAGCCCCGTGCGTGGCGGTAACACAGATACGCAGTATTTT; CDR3aa: CASSPVRGGNTDTQYF
d_gene: NA; abundance: once; len: 15; j_gene: TRBJ1-4; v_gene: TRBV27; CDR3nt: TGTGCCAGCAGTTCCTTGGGGACAACTAATGAAAAACTGTTTTTT; CDR3aa: CASSSLGTTNEKLFF
d_gene: TRBD1; abundance: NA; len: 16; j_gene: TRBJ2-1; v_gene: TRBV24-1; CDR3nt: TGTGCCACCAGTGAGCAGGGGGCGCCCCCTGAGCGTGAGCAGTTCTTC; CDR3aa: CATSEQGAPPEREQFF
d_gene: NA; abundance: many; len: 16; j_gene: TRBJ2-3; v_gene: TRBV7-2; CDR3nt: TGTGCCAGCAGCCGGGACCGACAGGGACTCTTCAATACGCAGTATTTT; CDR3aa: CASSRDRQGLFNTQYF
d_gene: NA; abundance: NA; len: 12; j_gene: TRBJ1-2; v_gene: TRBV28; CDR3nt: TGTGCCAGCAGTCCAGACACGTCTGGCTACACCTTC; CDR3aa: CASSPDTSGYTF
d_gene: TRBD1; abundance: many; len: 16; j_gene: TRBJ2-2; v_gene: TRBV7-2; CDR3nt: TGTGCCAGCAGCCACTCCGGGACAGGGCGGCCCGGGGAGCTGTTTTTT; CDR3aa: CASSHSGTGRPGELFF
d_gene: NA; abundance: few; len: 14; j_gene: TRBJ1-1; v_gene: TRBV7-2; CDR3nt: TGTGCCAGCAGCTTAAAGACAGGCCCCACTGAAGCTTTCTTT; CDR3aa: CASSLKTGPTEAFF
d_gene: TRBD1; abundance: NA; len: 15; j_gene: TRBJ1-2; v_gene: TRBV7-2; CDR3nt: TGTGCCAGCAGCTCATACCCGGACAGGGACGGTGGCTACACCTTC; CDR3aa: CASSSYPDRDGGYTF
d_gene: TRBD2; abundance: many; len: 16; j_gene: TRBJ2-2; v_gene: TRBV6-2/TRBV6-3; CDR3nt: TGTGCCAGCAGCCGCCGACTAGCGCTCAACACCGGGGAGCTGTTTTTT; CDR3aa: CASSRRLALNTGELFF
d_gene: NA; abundance: NA; len: 15; j_gene: TRBJ2-7; v_gene: TRBV6-2/TRBV6-3; CDR3nt: TGTGCCAGCAGTTACTTGCCGGACAAGAGATACGAGCAGTACTTC; CDR3aa: CASSYLPDKRYEQYF
d_gene: TRBD1; abundance: few; len: 14; j_gene: TRBJ1-4; v_gene: TRBV7-6; CDR3nt: TGTGCCAGCAGCCCACGACAGGGAGGAGAAAAACTGTTTTTT; CDR3aa: CASSPRQGGEKLFF
d_gene: NA; abundance: few; len: 13; j_gene: TRBJ2-3; v_gene: TRBV11-1; CDR3nt: TGTGCCAGCAGCTTATCACTCCCGGATACGCAGTATTTT; CDR3aa: CASSLSLPDTQYF
d_gene: NA; abundance: once; len: 15; j_gene: TRBJ2-2; v_gene: TRBV7-2; CDR3nt: TGTGCCAGCAGGTTTTCTAGAAATATCCCCGGGGAGCTGTTTTTT; CDR3aa: CASRFSRNIPGELFF
d_gene: NA; abundance: few; len: 12; j_gene: TRBJ2-1; v_gene: TRBV5-1; CDR3nt: TGCGCCAGCAGCTTTAATTCCGGTGAGCAGTTCTTC; CDR3aa: CASSFNSGEQFF
d_gene: TRBD1; abundance: many; len: 13; j_gene: TRBJ1-2; v_gene: TRBV12-3/TRBV12-4; CDR3nt: TGTGCCAGCAGTCAGACAGGGAATTATGGCTACACCTTC; CDR3aa: CASSQTGNYGYTF
d_gene: NA; abundance: NA; len: 15; j_gene: TRBJ2-5; v_gene: TRBV7-2; CDR3nt: TGTGCCAGCAGCCCAGGGGTGGGGGGGCAAGAGACCCAGTACTTC; CDR3aa: CASSPGVGGQETQYF
d_gene: NA; abundance: few; len: 16; j_gene: TRBJ1-1; v_gene: TRBV6-2/TRBV6-3; CDR3nt: TGTGCCAGCAGCCCCCGGGGTAGAGGAGGTCCCACTGAAGCTTTCTTT; CDR3aa: CASSPRGRGGPTEAFF
d_gene: NA; abundance: NA; len: 13; j_gene: TRBJ1-1; v_gene: TRBV7-2; CDR3nt: TGTGCCAGCAGCCCATATTCGAAGAGCGAAGCTTTCTTT; CDR3aa: CASSPYSKSEAFF
d_gene: NA; abundance: NA; len: 14; j_gene: TRBJ1-4; v_gene: TRBV27; CDR3nt: TGTGCCAGCAAGTACTCCGCAACTAATGAAAAACTGTTTTTT; CDR3aa: CASKYSATNEKLFF
d_gene: TRBD1; abundance: NA; len: 13; j_gene: TRBJ2-7; v_gene: TRBV10-3; CDR3nt: TGTGCCTCCCGACAGGGGGACTCCTACGAGCAGTACTTC; CDR3aa: CASRQGDSYEQYF
d_gene: TRBD2; abundance: NA; len: 16; j_gene: TRBJ2-1; v_gene: TRBV6-5; CDR3nt: TGTGCCAGCAGACATAAAACGGGACTAGCGGGAGTGTTACAGTTCTTC; CDR3aa: CASRHKTGLAGVLQFF
d_gene: NA; abundance: few; len: 16; j_gene: TRBJ2-2; v_gene: TRBV20-1; CDR3nt: TGCAGTGCCCAAAAGCGACTAGGTCCCTACACCGGGGAGCTGTTTTTT; CDR3aa: CSAQKRLGPYTGELFF